These 13 T cell receptor beta chains originate from one sample sequenced in a study of blood T cell repertoires in COVID-19. Repertoires were generated with immunoSEQ multiplex PCR, while TCRdb's copy carries only in-frame clones and drops some. The sample lists some 320,000 clones, around 90% occurring once. The specimen sequenced was PBMCs or T cells enriched from blood (not recorded which). These receptors were obtained from a man in his fifties or sixties who had recovered from COVID-19.

The rearrangement joins TRBV5-1 to TRBJ1-2; TRBD1 matches 7 bases. J was trimmed by 5 bases and V by 4 bases; bases with no gene match: 11. The length of the CDR3 is 15 residues. CDR1 and CDR2 (germline): SGHRS, YFSETQ. The CDR3 protein is CASSMARQGNYGYTF. The CDR3 region has the DNA TGCGCCAGCAGCATGGCCCGACAGGGAAATTATGGCTACACCTTC. Complete variable domain (other parts from reference TRBV5-1 and TRBJ1-2): KAGVTQTPRYLIKTRGQQVTLSCSPISGHRSVSWYQQTPGQGLQFLFEYFSETQRNKGNFPGRFSGRQFSNSRSEMNVSTLELGDSALYLCASSMARQGNYGYTFGSGTRLTVV.

V is TRBV14 and J is TRBJ1-1; no firm D call. Per germline, CDR1 SGHDN and CDR2 FVKESK. The CDR3 totals 15 residues. Trimming took 1 base from V and 2 from J, leaving 11 bases between them. CDR3 sequence: CASSQVHRGNTEAFF. CDR3 sequence (DNA): TGTGCCAGCAGCCAAGTGCACCGAGGAAACACTGAAGCTTTCTTT. Looking up the rest from reference TRBV14 and TRBJ1-1 gives the full variable domain: EAGVTQFPSHSVIEKGQTVTLRCDPISGHDNLYWYRRVMGKEIKFLLHFVKESKQDESGMPNNRFLAERTGGTYSTLKVQPAELEDSGVYFCASSQVHRGNTEAFFGQGTRLTVV.

V usage is TRBV27 and J usage is TRBJ2-7, with 10 nucleotides matching TRBD2. This CDR3 comprises 15 residues. The V gene end was trimmed by 5 bases and the J gene end by 7 bases; junction bases not matched to a gene: 11. Germline V CDR1 and CDR2: MNHEY, SMNVEV (reference sequence). CDR3 region: CASSPFLAGGGEQYF. DNA of the CDR3: TGTGCCAGCAGTCCCTTTTTAGCGGGAGGAGGTGAGCAGTACTTC.

The V and J genes are TRBV28 and TRBJ1-1; 9 bases agree with TRBD1. The J segment lost 6 bases and the V segment lost 3 bases, leaving 2 bases of the junction unmatched. The CDR3 length is 13 residues. Germline-derived CDR1 and CDR2 are MDHEN and SYDVKM. The CDR3 region has the DNA TGTGCCAGCAGTTTGCGACAGGGGGCTGAAGCTTTCTTT. It specifies CASSLRQGAEAFF.

The J gene is TRBJ2-3, the V gene TRBV24-1; 8 nucleotides line up with TRBD2. Per germline, CDR1 KGHDR and CDR2 SFDVKD. The CDR3 sequence is 17 residues long. V dropped 0 bases and J dropped 0; count of bases not matched to a gene: 4. CDR3 sequence reads: CATSDLNLAGSTDTQYF. In DNA form, the CDR3 reads TGTGCCACCAGTGATTTGAATTTAGCGGGAAGCACAGATACGCAGTATTTT.

The rearrangement links TRBV9 to TRBJ2-3; 8 nucleotides align to TRBD2. J lost 7 bases, V lost 3 bases, and 10 bases had no gene match. The CDR3 is 15 residues long. The germline gives CDR1 SGDLS, CDR2 YYNGEE. The CDR3 sequence is CASSAQTTSANTQYF. CDR3 nucleotide sequence: TGTGCCAGCAGCGCTCAGACGACTAGCGCGAATACGCAGTATTTT. The full variable domain, its missing parts supplied by reference TRBV9 and TRBJ2-3, is DSGVTQTPKHLITATGQRVTLRCSPRSGDLSVYWYQQSLDQGLQFLIQYYNGEERAKGNILERFSAQQFPDLHSELNLSSLELGDSALYFCASSAQTTSANTQYFGPGTRLTVL.

The chain links TRBV18 to TRBJ2-1, with 8 bases lining up with TRBD1. Germline values: CDR1 KGHSH, CDR2 LQKENI. The CDR3 totals 15 residues. Losses at the gene ends were 4 bases for V and 7 bases for J; bases not matched to a gene: 9. CDR3 sequence (DNA): TGTGCCAGCTCACTCCAGGGGGCCTCCATGAATGAGCAGTTCTTC. Its translation is CASSLQGASMNEQFF.

The rearrangement uses TRBV28 and TRBJ2-5; 11 bases align to TRBD2. The CDR3 is 15 residues long. The V segment lost 4 bases and the J segment 5 bases; nucleotides outside the gene matches: 6. Germline V gene lookup returns CDR1 MDHEN and CDR2 SYDVKM. The CDR3 DNA sequence: TGTGCCAGCAGTTCCTTACTAGCGGGAGCTGAGACCCAGTACTTC. This encodes CASSSLLAGAETQYF. The entire variable domain, with the rest obtained from reference TRBV28 and TRBJ2-5, is as follows: DVKVTQSSRYLVKRTGEKVFLECVQDMDHENMFWYRQDPGLGLRLIYFSYDVKMKEKGDIPEGYSVSREKKERFSLILESASTNQTSMYLCASSSLLAGAETQYFGPGTRLLVL.

The chain carries TRBV5-1 and TRBJ2-1; TRBD1 aligns across 7 bases. CDR3 size: 15 residues. Germline values: CDR1 SGHRS, CDR2 YFSETQ. J gave up 2 bases and V 3 bases, and 5 bases lay outside the gene matches. CDR3 sequence reads: CASSWTGATYNEQFF. CDR3 DNA sequence: TGCGCCAGCAGCTGGACAGGAGCCACCTACAATGAGCAGTTCTTC.

This chain connects TRBV6-5 to TRBJ1-2, with TRBD1 identical over 8 bases. Unmatched junction bases numbered 10, after V lost 6 bases and J lost 4 bases. This CDR3 is 15 amino acids long. Germline values: CDR1 MNHEY, CDR2 SVGAGI. This CDR3 is CASSPYTGGSYGYTF. For the CDR3, the DNA is TGTGCCAGCAGCCCCTATACAGGGGGAAGCTATGGCTACACCTTC.

V gene TRBV6-6 combines with J gene TRBJ2-1; weak D call: TRBD1 (6 bases). Germline values: CDR1 MNHNY, CDR2 SVGAGI (reference sequence). The CDR3 has 15 amino acids. V lost 8 bases and J 6 bases, leaving 20 bases between the germline ends. The CDR3 bases are TGTGCCAGCGGGGAAGGGGGTAGAAACCCCAATGAGCAGTTCTTC. Translated, it gives CASGEGGRNPNEQFF.

This CDR3 reads CASSPDAGGLETQYF. The CDR3 DNA reads TGTGCCAGCAGCCCGGATGCAGGGGGCTTGGAGACCCAGTACTTC. V is TRBV5-6 and J is TRBJ2-5; 8 nucleotides line up with TRBD1. J was trimmed by 5 bases and V by 4 bases; bases with no gene match: 10. Germline V gene sequence: CDR1 SGHDT, CDR2 YYEEEE. The CDR3 loop spans 15 amino acids.

This chain joins TRBV19 and TRBJ2-2; 8 bases match TRBD1. From germline, CDR1 is LNHDA and CDR2 SQIVND (reference sequence). Losses at the gene ends were 6 bases for V and 0 bases for J; bases not matched to a gene: 3. This CDR3 is built from 15 residues. Here the CDR3 reads CASRPGQANTGELFF. The CDR3 coding sequence is TGTGCCAGTAGGCCGGGACAGGCGAACACCGGGGAGCTGTTTTTT.